This TCR beta chain was observed in a study of Ad26.COV2.S vaccination and SARS-CoV-2 variants. Overall study results and limits: Spike-specific TCR breadth was greater in vaccine than placebo recipients.

The method was immunoSEQ multiplex PCR; TCRdb's version includes in-frame clones alone and lacks a portion of them. The repertoire holds hundreds of thousands of clones, with 88% as singletons. Concerning this clone itself: Its antigen is currently unknown.

Treatment described: 19 received Ad26.COV2.S at low or high dose, single or two shots; 5 received placebo; per-sample allocation not given. Sampling took place 63 days after the first vaccine or placebo injection. The source material was peripheral blood, sampled in a trial of Ad26.COV2.S vaccine versus placebo. This TCR derives from a person aged 18-60 years who received the Ad26.COV2.S COVID-19 vaccine or a placebo.

The chain's CDR3 is CASKSIRDRPTDTQYF. The CDR3 nucleotides are TGTGCCAGCAAATCTATCCGGGACAGACCCACAGATACGCAGTATTTT. The chain links TRBV21-1 to TRBJ2-3; the D segment call TRBD1 is taken from the table without a DNA check. TRBV21-1 is listed as a pseudogene. The CDR3 consists of 16 residues.